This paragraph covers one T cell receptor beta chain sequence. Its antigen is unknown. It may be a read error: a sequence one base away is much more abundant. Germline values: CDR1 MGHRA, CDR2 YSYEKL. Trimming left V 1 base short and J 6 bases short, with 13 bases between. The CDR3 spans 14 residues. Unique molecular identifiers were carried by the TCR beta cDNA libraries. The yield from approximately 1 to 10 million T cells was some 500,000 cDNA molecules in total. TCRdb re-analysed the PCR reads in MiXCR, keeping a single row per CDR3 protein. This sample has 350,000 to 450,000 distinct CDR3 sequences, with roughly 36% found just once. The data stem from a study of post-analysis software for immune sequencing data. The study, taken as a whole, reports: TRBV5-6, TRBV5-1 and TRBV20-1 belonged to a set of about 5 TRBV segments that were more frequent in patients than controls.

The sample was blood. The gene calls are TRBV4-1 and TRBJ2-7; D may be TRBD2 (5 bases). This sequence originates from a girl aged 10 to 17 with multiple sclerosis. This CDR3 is CASSQGRAPFEQYF. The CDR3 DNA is TGCGCCAGCAGCCAAGGGCGGGCTCCTTTCGAGCAGTACTTC.